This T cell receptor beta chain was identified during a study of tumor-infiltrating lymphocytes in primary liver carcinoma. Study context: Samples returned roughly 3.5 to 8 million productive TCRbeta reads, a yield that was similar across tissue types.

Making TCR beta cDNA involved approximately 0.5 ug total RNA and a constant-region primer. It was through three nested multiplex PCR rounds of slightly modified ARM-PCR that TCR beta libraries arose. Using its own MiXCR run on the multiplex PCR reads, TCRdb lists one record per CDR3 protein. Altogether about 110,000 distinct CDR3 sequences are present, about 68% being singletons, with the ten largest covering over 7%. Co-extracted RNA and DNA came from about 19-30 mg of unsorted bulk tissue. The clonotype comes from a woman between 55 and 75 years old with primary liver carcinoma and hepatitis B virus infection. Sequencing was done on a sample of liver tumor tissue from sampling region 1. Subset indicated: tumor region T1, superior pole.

In nucleotides, the CDR3 is TGTGCCATCAGTGTTCGCGGGAACTTCTATAATTCACCCCTCCACTTT. As protein: CAISVRGNFYNSPLHF. V is TRBV10-3 and J is TRBJ1-6; D call uncertain. Trimming pared 4 bases from V and 3 bases from J, leaving 13 bases between. Germline CDR1 is ENHRY and CDR2 is SYGVKD. The CDR3 length is 16 residues.